This record looks at one T cell receptor (beta chain) sequence and its context. Its antigen is still unknown. These data belong to a study of glioma-infiltrating T cells after dendritic cell vaccination. CDR3 size: 18 residues. J lost 0 bases, V lost 1 base, and 4 bases had no gene match. Germline V gene lookup returns CDR1 MGHRA and CDR2 YSYEKL. The time point was: after dendritic cell vaccination, including at tumor progression/relapse. Patients had residual fresh-frozen tumor tissue and more than two years of survival data. The primer mix had 60 V beta and 13 J beta primers. Repertoires were generated with immunoSEQ multiplex PCR, while TCRdb's copy carries only in-frame clones and drops some. The table records tens of thousands of clones, approximately 75% of them present only once. Study-level results: Complete blood and tumor specimen sets were limited to few patients. Higher TCR clonality did not directly relate to longer survival.

The specimen comprised blood, sampled after dendritic cell vaccination. The TCR was taken from a human donor with glioblastoma. The rearrangement joins TRBV4-1 to TRBJ2-6; 9 bases agree with TRBD2. CDR3 coding DNA: TGCGCCAGCAGCCAAGGGACTAGCGTAAACTCTGGGGCCAACGTCCTGACTTTC. Protein product: CASSQGTSVNSGANVLTF.